The rows below give T cell receptor beta chains drawn from one sample of a study of shared clonotypes between healthy human individuals. Profiling relied on immunoSEQ multiplex PCR, and the TCRdb table lists in-frame clones only, not all of them. This sample has about a million clones, with 65% to 80% found just once. The specimen was memory CD4+ T cells sorted from blood. All receptors come from a man between 18 and 35 years old in good health. The conserved cysteine and the conserved F or W are not part of the CDR3 here. Fields, in order: J gene, V gene, CDR3 length, D gene, CDR3 protein. The D gene is left open where the match is weak.

TRBJ2-5	TRBV27	13	TRBD1	ASSPGTGQRGTQY
TRBJ2-1	TRBV4-3	13	TRBD1	ASSQGDRQYNEQF
TRBJ2-1	TRBV4-2	13	TRBD2	ASSHGTSGDNEQF
TRBJ2-3	TRBV5-4	12	TRBD1	ASSNRDRGNTQY
TRBJ1-2	TRBV6-5	14	-	ASSSGTASSNYGYT
TRBJ1-5	TRBV29-1	12	-	SVSAGDSNQPQH
TRBJ1-2	TRBV5-4	11	-	ASSLERYYGYT
TRBJ2-3	TRBV28	9	-	ASSGPTQGY
TRBJ2-2	TRBV21-1	16	-	ASSKEGTSGGRTGELF
TRBJ2-5	TRBV6-1	10	-	ASSLNVETQY
TRBJ2-7	TRBV7-9	12	-	ASSLAAGPYEQY
TRBJ2-5	TRBV19	11	-	ASGRGLQGAQY
TRBJ2-3	TRBV18	10	-	ASSPRADTQY
TRBJ2-7	TRBV5-1	13	TRBD1	ASSFGTGGTYEQY
TRBJ2-3	TRBV6-5	10	-	ASKGSTDTQY
TRBJ2-3	TRBV18	11	-	ASSPPGVDTQY
TRBJ2-1	TRBV11-2	12	-	ASSKDRLYNEQF
TRBJ1-2	TRBV10-3	12	-	AISDTGTIYGYT
TRBJ2-7	TRBV2	10	-	ASRGDLGEQY
TRBJ2-1	TRBV5-1	11	-	ASSKADNNEQF
TRBJ2-3	TRBV18	13	TRBD1	ASSPPGQVTDTQY
TRBJ2-3	TRBV28	12	TRBD2	AASAGVITDTQY
TRBJ1-6	TRBV18	11	-	ASSTTQNSPLH
TRBJ2-1	TRBV5-6	11	-	ASSLNRRGEQF
TRBJ1-6	TRBV5-4	14	-	ASSLFMVGSSSPLH
TRBJ2-5	TRBV6-6	10	-	ASSYLTETQY
TRBJ2-1	TRBV19	14	TRBD2	ASKDLTSGRGNEQF
TRBJ2-5	TRBV7-2	11	-	ASKKGERGEQY
TRBJ1-4	TRBV19	11	TRBD1	ASKEQGNEKLF
TRBJ1-5	TRBV5-6	10	-	ASSSPNQPQH
TRBJ1-1	TRBV2	10	TRBD1	ASSTGTAEAF
TRBJ1-6	TRBV6-4	12	-	ASSPEGGNSPLH
TRBJ1-6	TRBV6-1	12	-	ASLHKPLGSPLH
TRBJ2-6	TRBV4-3	12	-	ASSLGSGANVLT
TRBJ2-5	TRBV2	10	-	ASRKAAETQY
TRBJ1-2	TRBV6-5	10	TRBD1	ASRTGVEGYT
TRBJ1-2	TRBV5-6	13	-	ASSGTGTSTAGYT